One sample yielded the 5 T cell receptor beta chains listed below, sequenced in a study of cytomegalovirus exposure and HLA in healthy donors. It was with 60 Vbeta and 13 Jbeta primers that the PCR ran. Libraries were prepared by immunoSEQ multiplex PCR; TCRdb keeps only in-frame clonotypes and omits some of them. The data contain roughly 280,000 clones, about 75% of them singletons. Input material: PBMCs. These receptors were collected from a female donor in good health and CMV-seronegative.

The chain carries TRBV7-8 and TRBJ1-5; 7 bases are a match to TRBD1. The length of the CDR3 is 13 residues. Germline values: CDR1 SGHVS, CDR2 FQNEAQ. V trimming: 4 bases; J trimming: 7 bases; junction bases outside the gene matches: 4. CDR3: CASSSDRVQPQHF. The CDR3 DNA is TGTGCCAGCAGCTCCGACAGGGTCCAGCCCCAGCATTTT.

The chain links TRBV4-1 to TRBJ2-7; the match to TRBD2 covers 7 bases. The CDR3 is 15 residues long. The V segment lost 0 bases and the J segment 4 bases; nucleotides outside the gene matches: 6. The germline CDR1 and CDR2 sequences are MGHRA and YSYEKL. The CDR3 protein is CASSQDETSFYEQYF. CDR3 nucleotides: TGCGCCAGCAGCCAAGATGAGACTAGCTTTTACGAGCAGTACTTC.

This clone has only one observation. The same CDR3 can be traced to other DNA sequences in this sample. CDR3 residues: CSARGSYEQYF. The CDR3 bases are TGCAGTGCGCGAGGGTCCTACGAGCAGTACTTC. V is TRBV20-1 and J is TRBJ2-7, with D tentatively TRBD2 (5 bases). The ends were cut back, 6 bases at V and 1 base at J, with 7 bases in the middle. The germline V gene has CDR1 DFQATT and CDR2 SNEGSKA (reference sequence). This CDR3 contains 11 residues.

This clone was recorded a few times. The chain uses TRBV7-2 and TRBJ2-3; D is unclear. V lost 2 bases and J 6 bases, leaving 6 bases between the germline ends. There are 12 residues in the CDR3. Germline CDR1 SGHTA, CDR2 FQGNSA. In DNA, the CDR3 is TGTGCCAGCAGCTTATATGCGGATACGCAGTATTTT. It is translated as CASSLYADTQYF.

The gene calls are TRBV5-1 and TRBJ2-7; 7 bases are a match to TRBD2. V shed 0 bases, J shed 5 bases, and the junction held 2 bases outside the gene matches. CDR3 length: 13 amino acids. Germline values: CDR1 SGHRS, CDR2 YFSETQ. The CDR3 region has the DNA TGCGCCAGCAGCTTGGATCTAGCGGACGAGCAGTACTTC. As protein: CASSLDLADEQYF.